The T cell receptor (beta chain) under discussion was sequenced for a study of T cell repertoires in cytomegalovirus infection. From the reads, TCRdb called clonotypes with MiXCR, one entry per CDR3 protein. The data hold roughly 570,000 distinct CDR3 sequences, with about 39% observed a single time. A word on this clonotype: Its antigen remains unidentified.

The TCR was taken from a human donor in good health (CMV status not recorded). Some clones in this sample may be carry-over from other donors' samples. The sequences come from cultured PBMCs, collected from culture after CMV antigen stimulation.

CDR3 bases: TGTGCCAGCAGTCTCCGGACAGCATTCGAGCAGTACTTC. Translation gives CASSLRTAFEQYF. The V gene is TRBV12-3 or TRBV12-4, the J gene TRBJ2-7, with D possibly being TRBD1 (6 bases). This CDR3 region has 13 residues. The V end lost 5 bases, the J end lost 6 bases, and 14 bases lay between the germline ends.